The 14 T cell receptor beta chains listed next were all sequenced from one sample in a study of blood T cell repertoires in COVID-19. TCRdb keeps only in-frame clones here, not all; method: immunoSEQ multiplex PCR. Counted here are approximately 78,000 clones, approximately 82% occurring once; the ten biggest clones make up roughly 20%. The sequencing sample was made of peripheral blood. These receptors came from a woman older than 75 with acute or convalescent COVID-19.

V and J are TRBV12-3 or TRBV12-4 and TRBJ1-1; D remains ambiguous. The V and J ends lost 3 bases and 1 base respectively, with 6 bases between them. CDR3 size: 13 residues. The CDR3 protein is CASSFARNTEAFF. In DNA form, the CDR3 reads TGTGCCAGCAGTTTCGCCAGGAACACTGAAGCTTTCTTT.

J is TRBJ2-3 and V is TRBV11-2; 12 nucleotides line up with TRBD2. The CDR3 extends over 17 amino acids. The V and J ends lost 0 bases and 3 bases, in that order; junction bases with no gene match: 4. Germline assignment: CDR1 SGHAT and CDR2 FQNNGV. DNA of the CDR3: TGTGCCAGCAGCTTAGATCGAGGGACTAGCGGGACAGATACGCAGTATTTT. It encodes CASSLDRGTSGTDTQYF.

Details on this clone: A read error may produce the germline difference seen at one junction end. This chain joins TRBV2 and TRBJ1-2; 7 bases are shared with TRBD1. The CDR3 has 13 residues. From germline, CDR1 is SNHLY and CDR2 FYNNEI. CDR3 in amino acids: CATSQGGGYGYTF. The CDR3 nucleotides are TGTGCCACCAGTCAAGGGGGCGGCTATGGCTACACCTTC.

CDR3 sequence: CATSRVRGSEETQYF. CDR3 coding DNA: TGTGCCACCAGCAGAGTTAGGGGTTCGGAAGAGACCCAGTACTTC. The chain recombines TRBV15 with TRBJ2-5; TRBD1 might be the D (5 bases). The CDR3 spans 15 residues. CDR1 and CDR2 from the germline V gene are LNHNV and YYDKDF (reference sequence). Trimming left V 1 base short and J 3 bases short, with 12 bases between.

The chain recombines TRBV10-1 with TRBJ1-2, with 7 positions matching TRBD1. The germline V gene has CDR1 WNHNN and CDR2 SYGVQD (reference sequence). V shed 7 bases and J 0 bases; nucleotides not matched to a gene: 23. CDR3 size: 20 residues. The CDR3 loop reads CASTRRGRQTQGPSNYGYTF. The CDR3 DNA is TGCGCCAGCACCCGAAGGGGGCGACAGACCCAAGGACCTTCTAACTATGGCTACACCTTC.

This chain links TRBV27 with TRBJ2-7, with 7 bases identical to TRBD2. Trimming took 6 bases from V and 1 from J; bases not matched to a gene: 6. The CDR3 loop spans 14 amino acids. CDR1 MNHEY and CDR2 SMNVEV come from the germline V gene (reference sequence). CDR3 nucleotide sequence: TGTGCCAGCAGGACTAGCATAGGATCCTACGAGCAGTACTTC. This sequence encodes CASRTSIGSYEQYF.

CDR3 residues: CASSPNYNEQFF. In DNA, the CDR3 is TGTGCCAGCAGCCCAAACTACAATGAGCAGTTCTTC. This chain links TRBV11-2 with TRBJ2-1; D gene unclear. The V end was cut by 5 bases, the J end by 3 bases, with 5 bases between. The CDR3 consists of 12 residues. Germline CDR1 reads SGHAT; CDR2 reads FQNNGV.

This rearrangement joins TRBV7-6 to TRBJ1-3; TRBD1 agrees at 8 bases. CDR3 length equals 15 residues. Germline assignment: CDR1 SGHVS and CDR2 FNYEAQ. The trim removed 5 bases at V and 4 bases at J, leaving 7 bases unmatched. Here the CDR3 reads CASSTAGTGGNTIYF. CDR3 sequence (DNA): TGTGCCAGCAGCACCGCCGGGACAGGAGGAAACACCATATATTTT.

The CDR3 DNA reads as TGTGCCAGCAGTGAGCGGACAGGGGGTTCGGGGGATCAGCCCCAGCATTTT. It yields the protein CASSERTGGSGDQPQHF. V usage is TRBV6-1 and J usage is TRBJ1-5; 10 bases are shared with TRBD1. The CDR3 extends over 17 amino acids. The V and J ends lost 3 bases and 5 bases, in that order; junction bases with no gene match: 10. Looked up from germline, CDR1 is MNHNS and CDR2 is SASEGT.

This chain links TRBV9 with TRBJ1-6, with D perhaps TRBD1 (6 bases). Germline assignment: CDR1 SGDLS and CDR2 YYNGEE. The CDR3 has 15 amino acids. The V gene lost 0 bases and the J gene lost 7 bases, with 11 bases spanning the gap. DNA of the CDR3: TGTGCCAGCAGCGTAGAAGGGGGTTTGAATTCACCCCTCCACTTT. Translation: CASSVEGGLNSPLHF.

The genes are TRBV5-1 and TRBJ2-3; 7 bases line up with TRBD2. After removal of 4 bases from V and 0 bases from J, the junction contained 8 bases not matched to a gene. CDR1 and CDR2 (germline): SGHRS, YFSETQ. The length of the CDR3 is 16 residues. The CDR3 reads CASSPSGALSTDTQYF. CDR3 sequence (DNA): TGCGCCAGCAGCCCCAGCGGGGCCCTTAGCACAGATACGCAGTATTTT.

The chain couples TRBV3-1 (or the pseudogene TRBV3-2) to TRBJ1-1; D gene unclear. The CDR3 runs 12 residues. Germline CDR1 is LGHDT and CDR2 is YNNKEL (reference sequence). V was pared by 6 bases and J by 1 base, with 6 bases between. The CDR3 nucleotides read TGTGCCAGCAGGGGCTCGAACACTGAAGCTTTCTTT. This codes for CASRGSNTEAFF.

This clone was recorded once. This rearrangement joins TRBV30 to TRBJ2-3; 13 bases fit TRBD2. V dropped 0 bases and J dropped 5; count of bases not matched to a gene: 2. This CDR3 is 15 amino acids long. CDR1 is GTSNPN, CDR2 SVGIG, per germline (reference sequence). This CDR3 is CAWSVGTSGKDTQYF. CDR3 DNA: TGTGCCTGGAGTGTTGGGACTAGCGGGAAAGATACGCAGTATTTT.

Here the CDR3 DNA reads TGTGCCACCAGTGATCCGGGACAGAGGGAGCTGTTTTTT. Encoded protein: CATSDPGQRELFF. This chain connects TRBV24-1 to TRBJ2-2; TRBD1 aligns across 7 bases. This CDR3 is 13 amino acids long. The V segment lost 3 bases and the J segment 9 bases; nucleotides outside the gene matches: 3. CDR1 KGHDR and CDR2 SFDVKD come from the germline V gene.